This TCR beta chain was retrieved from a study of OX40 agonist ivuxolimab in advanced cancers. Context from the whole study: Ivuxolimab was an agonistic, fully human IgG2 monoclonal antibody directed against OX40 (CD134), a costimulatory receptor. Intravenous ivuxolimab was administered to patients every 2 weeks at six dose levels: 0.01, 0.1, 0.3, 1.5, 3 and 10 mg/kg. Among the 52 dose-escalation patients, some 20 had hepatocellular carcinoma, approximately 15 melanoma, 9 renal cell carcinoma and 9 head and neck cancer. In the dose-escalation cohort, 75% to 90% of patients were male, and the mean age was approximately 60 years with a range of roughly 20 to 85. Prior anti-PD-1, anti-PD-L1 or anti-CTLA-4 therapy was permitted, and checkpoint inhibitors had been received by roughly 42% of dose-escalation patients. Partial responses occurred in three dose-escalation patients: two with cutaneous melanoma and one with hepatocellular carcinoma. Peripheral TCRbeta sequencing was intended to test whether TCR sequence diversity was altered and clonal T-cell expansion was caused by ivuxolimab. The paper describes the monotherapy dose-escalation part (N of about 47 patients) of the phase I trial of ivuxolimab.

Turning to this clone: It lacks a known antigen. The sample holds no much larger clone one base away, and base qualities are not on file.

Beyond this particular receptor, the publication reports: In the 0.1-3.0 mg/kg groups, partial responders had among the lowest normalized peripheral clonal expansion, particularly in CD8+ T cells. Antigen specificity was not determined for the clonally expanded peripheral T cells. At doses of 0.1 to 3.0 mg/kg, clonal expansion of both CD4+ and CD8+ T cells in blood was seen between baseline and week 6. Low levels of normalized T-cell clonal expansion were also seen in some patients who did not respond. After ivuxolimab, more expanded clones were found on average in CD8+ T cells than in CD4+ T cells.

Patients with a history of autoimmune disease or receiving systemic immunosuppression were excluded from the trial. Peripheral blood for TCR sequencing was collected from all dose cohorts at baseline, on cycle 4 day 1, and on cycle 7 day 1. The samples were drawn from a first-in-human, open-label, multicenter phase I dose-escalation trial of ivuxolimab. Adults with locally advanced or metastatic melanoma, renal cell carcinoma, hepatocellular carcinoma or head and neck squamous cell carcinoma were enrolled in the trial. Before TCR sequencing, CD4+ T cells and CD8+ T cells were sorted from peripheral blood as separate populations. Based on the germline V gene, the CDR1 and CDR2 sequences are MNHNS and SASEGT. CDR3 length: 13 amino acids, cysteine to phenylalanine. Only CDR3 DNA remains: 39 bases, in frame from the first base. Deletion took 6 bases off V and 8 bases off J, with a span of 16 bases between the germline ends.

To sequence the TCRbeta CDR3 region, genomic DNA was isolated from the sorted cells. TCRbeta CDR3 regions were sequenced using the immunoSEQ Assay. The clones in this table, taken by TCRdb from immuneACCESS, are in-frame only. Not every clone is retained; where verified, under half of the shortfall comes from an unresolved V gene, and the cause of the rest is unknown. The sample table contains roughly 48,000 clones; only one count was recorded for roughly four fifths of them. About 2% of the sample goes to the ten largest clones. The sequenced sample was CD4+ or CD8+ T cells sorted from blood, obtained in a trial of the OX40 agonist ivuxolimab. Rearrangement joined TRBV6-1 to TRBJ1-1; a weak D assignment points to TRBD1 (6 bases agree). The sequence was collected from an adult with an advanced solid tumor such as melanoma, head and neck, liver or kidney cancer. The DNA sequence follows: TGTGCCAGCAGGGACAGAGCCTTTGTGGAAGCTTTCTTT. This is translated as CASRDRAFVEAFF.